This T cell receptor beta chain was sequenced in a study of persistence of HIV-infected CD4 T cells. Turning to the study itself: Suppressive ART had lasted a median of approximately eight years.

This was the immunoSEQ version 4 assay in survey mode. Each sample used up to 1 ug genomic DNA diluted to 10 ng/uL. Clones were read by immunoSEQ multiplex PCR, and TCRdb kept only the in-frame ones, dropping some. Of around 13,000 clones listed, approximately 71% are singletons. Stimulation used approximately 9.1 ug/mL lysate from CMV-infected fibroblasts. CD4+ T cells upregulating both CD40 ligand and CD69 were sorted as responding cells. For at least 4 years, plasma HIV-1 RNA was undetectable (<50 copies/mL). For around 18 hours, CD8-depleted PBMCs received anti-CD28/CD49d costimulation, a CD40-blocking antibody and enfuvirtide. The CDR3 is made up of 16 amino acids. Losses at the gene ends were 4 bases for V and 0 bases for J; bases not matched to a gene: 5. Germline loops: CDR1 MDHEN, CDR2 SYDVKM. Concerning this clone: Its antigen remains unidentified.

The starting material was CD4+ T cells sorted from PBMCs after 18-hour stimulation, obtained from a patient who received antiretroviral therapy. The source is an adult man with HIV who was CMV-seropositive. The chain is built from TRBV28 and TRBJ2-7, with TRBD2 identical over 11 bases. In DNA form, the CDR3 reads TGTGCCAGCAGTTCAACTAGCGGGGGTCTCTCCTACGAGCAGTACTTC. Residues: CASSSTSGGLSYEQYF.